The next 18 T cell receptor beta chains were all read from a single sample in a study of identical twins. TCRdb re-called the 5' RACE reads with MiXCR, one entry per CDR3 protein. Among around 250,000 distinct CDR3 sequences, roughly 13% were seen once, and the ten largest hold 3.5% to 4.5%. The same specimen was also included in a second study, on yellow fever vaccine responses in identical twins.

Sequenced sample: memory (CD45RO+) T cells sorted from blood. These receptors were collected from a woman younger than 35 in good health.

The chain uses TRBV7-2 and TRBJ2-6; D gene unclear. Germline V lookup: CDR1 SGHTA, CDR2 FQGNSA. The CDR3 totals 13 residues. Trimming stripped 5 bases from V and 2 bases from J, with 4 bases between. Written as DNA, the CDR3 is TGTGCCAGCAGCGAGGCTGGGGCCAACGTCCTGACTTTC. This gives the protein CASSEAGANVLTF. Together with reference TRBV7-2 and TRBJ2-6, the CDR3 gives the full variable domain: GAGVSQSPSNKVTEKGKDVELRCDPISGHTALYWYRQSLGQGLEFLIYFQGNSAPDKSGLPSDRFSAERTGGSVSTLTIQRTQQEDSAVYLCASSEAGANVLTFGAGSRLTVL.

There are a few counts of this clonotype. The chain is built from TRBV6-1 and TRBJ2-1, with TRBD2 identical over 15 bases. This CDR3 comprises 16 residues. The junction had 5 bases not matched to a gene; V was cut back by 6 bases and J by 5 bases. Germline values: CDR1 MNHNS, CDR2 SASEGT. CDR3: CASRKGTSGGNNEQFF. Written as DNA, the CDR3 is TGTGCCAGCAGGAAAGGGACTAGCGGGGGGAACAATGAGCAGTTCTTC.

Points on this clonotype: At one end, the junction sequence differs from germline, possibly due to a read error. The chain is built from TRBV15 and TRBJ2-7; TRBD1 matches at 12 bases. The CDR3 consists of 16 residues. Per the germline V gene, CDR1 is LNHNV and CDR2 is YYDKDF (reference sequence). CDR3 loop: CATSREAGTGGYERYF. The CDR3 DNA is TGTGCCACCAGCAGAGAGGCCGGGACAGGGGGCTACGAGCGGTACTTC. The entire variable domain, with the rest obtained from reference TRBV15 and TRBJ2-7, is as follows: DAMVIQNPRYQVTQFGKPVTLSCSQTLNHNVMYWYQQKSSQAPKLLFHYYDKDFNNEADTPDNFQSRRPNTSFCFLDIRSPGLGDTAMYLCATSREAGTGGYERYFGPGTRLTVT.

V and J are TRBV6-1 and TRBJ2-7, with 8 bases matching TRBD2. The germline CDR1 and CDR2 sequences are MNHNS and SASEGT. V was clipped by 6 bases and J by 5 bases; unmatched bases: 9. This CDR3 has 14 residues. DNA for the CDR3: TGTGCCAGCAGAGCCGGGACTAGAGGGGACGAGCAGTACTTC. It specifies CASRAGTRGDEQYF.

This clonotype was seen many times. Germline and junction disagree at one end, which may indicate a read error. The V call is TRBV7-7, the J call TRBJ2-7, with a weak D call TRBD2 (6 bases). CDR3 size: 17 residues. Germline V gene lookup returns CDR1 SSHAT and CDR2 FNYEAQ (reference sequence). CDR3 in DNA: TGTGCTAGCAGCTTTAAGGACTCTCCCAACATAAGCGGGGAGCAGTACTTC. Translating it yields CASSFKDSPNISGEQYF.

This chain links TRBV9 with TRBJ2-1; no firm D call. Germline V gives CDR1 SGDLS, CDR2 YYNGEE. This CDR3 spans 19 amino acids. V shed 3 bases and J shed 0 bases, with 22 bases lying between them. The CDR3 loop is CASSEPDWGITPSYNEQFF. The DNA for the CDR3 is TGTGCCAGCAGCGAGCCAGATTGGGGTATTACCCCCTCCTACAATGAGCAGTTCTTC.

In this sample, this clonotype turned up many times. The J gene is TRBJ2-1, the V gene TRBV20-1; 7 nucleotides align to TRBD2. V lost 6 bases, J lost 10 bases, and 6 bases stayed unmatched. Germline loops: CDR1 DFQATT, CDR2 SNEGSKA (reference sequence). CDR3 length equals 11 residues. The CDR3 bases are TGCAGTGCCTCGGGACTACCGGAGCAGTTCTTC. Its translation is CSASGLPEQFF.

This clonotype was seen repeatedly, ten times or more. The V gene is TRBV12-3 or TRBV12-4, the J gene TRBJ2-3; 7 nucleotides match TRBD1. V shed 6 bases and J 3 bases; nucleotides not matched to a gene: 9. The CDR3 has 15 residues. The CDR3 sequence is CASRPRGSETDTQYF. The CDR3 bases are TGTGCCAGCAGACCCAGGGGGTCAGAGACAGATACGCAGTATTTT.

The V gene is TRBV12-3 or TRBV12-4, the J gene TRBJ2-3, with D uncertain. Between the trimmed V and J ends, which lost 7 bases and 0 bases, there was a span of 14 bases. The CDR3 sequence is 15 residues long. The CDR3 is CASKEDLSSTDTQYF. CDR3 DNA sequence: TGTGCCAGCAAAGAAGACCTTTCTAGCACAGATACGCAGTATTTT.

The chain couples TRBV7-2 to TRBJ2-1; possibly TRBD1 or TRBD2 for D (5 bases each). This CDR3 has 14 residues. V lost 5 bases to trimming and J lost 9 bases, with 17 bases between them. CDR1 is SGHTA and CDR2 is FQGNSA in the germline V gene. CDR3 nucleotides: TGTGCCAGCAGCCCTAAACCCTGGGACCTTGAGCAGTTCTTC. Translating gives CASSPKPWDLEQFF.

This clonotype was seen only a few times. This rearrangement joins TRBV7-3 to TRBJ2-2; no firm D call. CDR3 length equals 13 residues. Between the trimmed V and J ends, which lost 3 bases and 7 bases, there was a span of 9 bases. Germline V gene lookup returns CDR1 SGHTA and CDR2 FQGTGA. The CDR3 loop is CASSFYVGGELFF. The CDR3 coding sequence is TGTGCCAGCAGCTTCTATGTGGGCGGGGAGCTGTTTTTT.

This chain uses TRBV7-9 with TRBJ1-2; D is ambiguous. CDR3 length: 15 amino acids. CDR1 is SEHNR and CDR2 is FQNEAQ in the germline V gene (reference sequence). Trimming took off 5 bases at V and 4 bases at J, with 17 bases between the two ends. For the CDR3, the DNA is TGTGCCAGCAGCCCATGGCCTTTACGTCTCTATGGCTACACCTTC. Amino acids: CASSPWPLRLYGYTF.

Only a few counts were recorded for this clonotype. CDR3 sequence (DNA): TGTGCCAGCTCGGGTCCCCAAGGTGAAAAACTGTTTTTT. It is translated as CASSGPQGEKLFF. This chain joins TRBV11-2 and TRBJ1-4; no clear D. Between the trimmed V and J ends, which lost 8 bases and 7 bases, there was a span of 14 bases. Germline V gene data show CDR1 as SGHAT and CDR2 as FQNNGV. This CDR3 spans 13 amino acids.

This clonotype showed up many times. The J gene is TRBJ2-1, the V gene TRBV24-1; TRBD1 aligns across 10 bases. The V and J ends lost 6 bases and 7 bases, in that order; junction bases with no gene match: 8. The germline V gene encodes CDR1 KGHDR and CDR2 SFDVKD. CDR3 size: 15 residues. For the CDR3, the DNA is TGTGCCACCAGTTCCGGGACAGGGGAAGTTAATGAGCAGTTCTTC. Translated, it gives CATSSGTGEVNEQFF.

This chain uses TRBV6-1 with TRBJ1-5; tentative D call: TRBD1 (5 bases). V lost 8 bases, J lost 1 base, and 12 bases lay in between. The germline gives CDR1 MNHNS, CDR2 SASEGT. The CDR3 length is 14 residues. CDR3 DNA sequence: TGTGCCAGCCGAGGGACGGGGAGCAATCAGCCCCAGCATTTT. This gives the protein CASRGTGSNQPQHF.

The sample holds many counts of this clonotype. This CDR3 is CSASTNPTLAGGRPPWGTQYF. CDR3 nucleotides: TGCAGTGCTTCCACTAATCCGACCCTAGCGGGAGGGAGGCCACCATGGGGTACGCAGTATTTT. V usage is TRBV20-1 and J usage is TRBJ2-3, with 12 bases aligning to TRBD2. The V segment lost 5 bases and the J segment 8 bases; nucleotides outside the gene matches: 29. Per germline, CDR1 DFQATT and CDR2 SNEGSKA (reference sequence). The CDR3 totals 21 residues.

The J gene is TRBJ1-2, the V gene TRBV6-5; tentative D call: TRBD1 (5 bases). Trimming stripped 0 bases from V and 4 bases from J, with 12 bases between. The CDR3 loop spans 15 amino acids. The germline CDR1 and CDR2 sequences are MNHEY and SVGAGI. CDR3 coding DNA: TGTGCCAGCAGTTACTCTGGCGACAGTGGCTATGGCTACACCTTC. This codes for CASSYSGDSGYGYTF.

This clonotype was detected a few times. The chain couples TRBV4-2 to TRBJ2-7; no clear D. Per germline, CDR1 LGHNA and CDR2 YNFKEQ. Trimming removed 3 bases at V and 1 base at J, with 13 bases between. The CDR3 contains 15 residues. The CDR3 DNA sequence: TGTGCCAGCAGCCAGGCTATGGACCCATCCTACGAGCAGTACTTC. This encodes CASSQAMDPSYEQYF.